One and the same sample provided the 13 T cell receptor beta chains below, sequenced in a study of shared clonotypes between healthy human individuals. Clones were sequenced by immunoSEQ multiplex PCR, and TCRdb holds only the in-frame ones, with some missing. The sample lists 1.5 million to 2.5 million clones, about 95% occurring once. CD8 cells regarded as naive lacked CD45RO, were positively chosen for CCR7, and omitted terminally differentiated effector memory CD45RA+ cells. The material sequenced was naive CD8+ T cells sorted from blood. These TCRs come from a man younger than 35 in good health.

The CDR3 protein is CASSPGQGFNEQFF. CDR3 DNA sequence: TGTGCCAGTAGTCCCGGACAGGGGTTCAATGAGCAGTTCTTC. V gene TRBV19 combines with J gene TRBJ2-1, with 9 bases lining up with TRBD1. This CDR3 contains 14 residues. Germline loops: CDR1 LNHDA, CDR2 SQIVND (reference sequence). Trimming cost V 5 bases and J 6 bases; bases outside gene matches: 5.

The chain is built from TRBV2 and TRBJ2-2; TRBD1 or TRBD2 may be the D gene (5 bases each). V lost 5 bases, J lost 0 bases, and 7 bases lay in between. This CDR3 region has 14 residues. Germline-derived CDR1 and CDR2 are SNHLY and FYNNEI. The CDR3 bases are TGTGCCAGCAGTAAGGGACCGAACACCGGGGAGCTGTTTTTT. It yields the protein CASSKGPNTGELFF. The full variable domain, its missing parts supplied by reference TRBV2 and TRBJ2-2, is EPEVTQTPSHQVTQMGQEVILRCVPISNHLYFYWYRQILGQKVEFLVSFYNNEISEKSEIFDDQFSVERPDGSNFTLKIRSTKLEDSAMYFCASSKGPNTGELFFGEGSRLTVL.

The rearrangement uses TRBV11-1 and TRBJ2-7; D is perhaps TRBD1 or TRBD2 (5 bases each). CDR3 length: 14 residues. V lost 3 bases and J lost 0, with 9 bases in between. CDR1 is SGHAT and CDR2 is FQDESV in the germline V gene (reference sequence). The CDR3 DNA is TGTGCCAGCAGCTTTTGGGGGAGCTCCTACGAGCAGTACTTC. Protein: CASSFWGSSYEQYF.

A word on this clone: The same CDR3 is also encoded by other DNA sequences in this sample. This sequence joins TRBV30 and TRBJ2-7; D remains ambiguous. Trimming pared 1 base from V and 1 base from J, leaving 5 bases between. The CDR3 length is 12 residues. The germline V gene has CDR1 GTSNPN and CDR2 SVGIG (reference sequence). The CDR3 DNA is TGTGCCTGGAGTGCGGGTTCCTACGAGCAGTACTTC. Encoded protein: CAWSAGSYEQYF.

This sequence joins TRBV5-8 and TRBJ2-7; no clear D. Trimming took off 4 bases at V and 3 bases at J, with 26 bases between the two ends. There are 18 residues in the CDR3. Germline values: CDR1 SGHTS, CDR2 YDEGEE. The CDR3 DNA reads as TGTGCCAGCAGCCCCGCCGAGGCAAGGAACACGTTAGGCTACGAGCAGTACTTC. It specifies CASSPAEARNTLGYEQYF.

The table lists this clone with a count of one. An end of the junction does not agree with germline; a read error may underlie this. The J gene is TRBJ2-1, the V gene TRBV7-7; TRBD2 agrees at 15 bases. The CDR3 totals 15 residues. Germline V gene sequence: CDR1 SSHAT, CDR2 FNYEAQ (reference sequence). The CDR3 sequence: CASSHGLAGGNEQFF. DNA of the CDR3: TGTGCTAGCAGCCACGGACTAGCGGGAGGGAATGAGCAGTTCTTC.

The V gene is TRBV27, the J gene TRBJ2-1; no definite D call. Germline V gives CDR1 MNHEY, CDR2 SMNVEV (reference sequence). Deletions cut 2 bases from V and 3 bases from J, with 17 bases between. There are 17 residues in the CDR3. Written as DNA, the CDR3 is TGTGCCAGCAGTTTAAATTTCCGCGACGGCTACTACAATGAGCAGTTCTTC. Its translation is CASSLNFRDGYYNEQFF.

This clone was counted a few times. The CDR3 DNA sequence: TGCGCCAGCAGTGTTAAAGGATCGGATACGCAGTATTTT. Its protein product is CASSVKGSDTQYF. The chain recombines TRBV10-2 with TRBJ2-3; D is ambiguous. V lost 4 bases, J lost 6 bases, and 11 bases lay in between. This CDR3 has 13 residues. Germline V gives CDR1 WSHSY, CDR2 SAAADI.

The chain combines TRBV2 with TRBJ2-7, with 9 bases matching TRBD2. Germline values: CDR1 SNHLY, CDR2 FYNNEI. The length of the CDR3 is 16 residues. V was clipped by 4 bases and J by 1 base; unmatched bases: 8. The CDR3 here is CASSGLAGRDSYEQYF. The CDR3 DNA follows: TGTGCCAGCAGTGGTCTAGCGGGGCGGGATTCCTACGAGCAGTACTTC.

The chain has TRBV6-6 and TRBJ2-4; 7 bases are shared with TRBD1. CDR3 size: 14 residues. V lost 10 bases to trimming and J lost 3 bases; unmatched junction nucleotides: 9. CDR1 and CDR2 (germline): MNHNY, SVGAGI (reference sequence). As DNA, the CDR3 is TGTGCCACCCGACAGGGCCCCTACAAAAACATTCAGTACTTC. Protein: CATRQGPYKNIQYF.

The chain joins TRBV25-1 to TRBJ2-5, with 11 bases aligning to TRBD1. The CDR3 runs 14 residues. Trimming took 4 bases from V and 5 from J; bases not matched to a gene: 3. Germline assignment: CDR1 MGHDK and CDR2 SYGVNS. CDR3 sequence reads: CASSADRGQETQYF. The CDR3 region has the DNA TGTGCCAGCAGTGCGGACAGGGGGCAGGAGACCCAGTACTTC. Full variable domain (rest looked up from reference TRBV25-1 and TRBJ2-5): EADIYQTPRYLVIGTGKKITLECSQTMGHDKMYWYQQDPGMELHLIHYSYGVNSTEKGDLSSESTVSRIRTEHFPLTLESARPSHTSQYLCASSADRGQETQYFGPGTRLLVL.

This sequence joins TRBV27 and TRBJ2-3; 8 bases are a match to TRBD1. Germline values: CDR1 MNHEY, CDR2 SMNVEV (reference sequence). The CDR3 is 14 amino acids. The V segment lost 3 bases and the J segment 5 bases; nucleotides outside the gene matches: 4. The CDR3 DNA is TGTGCCAGCAGTTTTCAGGGGGCCGGAGATACGCAGTATTTT. Translated: CASSFQGAGDTQYF.

The chain employs TRBV2 and TRBJ2-7, with TRBD1 matching 7 bases. CDR3 length equals 15 residues. Germline V CDR1 and CDR2: SNHLY, FYNNEI. V lost 6 bases and J lost 1; bases outside the gene matches: 9. The CDR3 sequence: CASSASPGQSYEQYF. The CDR3 DNA reads TGTGCCAGCAGCGCTTCCCCGGGACAGTCCTACGAGCAGTACTTC.